Listed here is a single TCR beta chain. What it binds is unknown. The data originate from a study of vaccination effects on CD4 cells after COVID-19. Clones were sequenced by immunoSEQ multiplex PCR, and TCRdb holds only the in-frame ones, with some missing. This table has under 55,000 clones, roughly three quarters appearing once. Isolation of CD4+ T cells took place after about ten days of culture. Each participant received a vaccine that was either BNT162b2 or mRNA-1273, given as two doses. This CDR3 contains 15 residues. Germline V gene lookup returns CDR1 SGHKS and CDR2 YYEKEE (reference sequence). V gave up 2 bases and J gave up 1 base, with 12 bases separating them.

Sequenced material: CD4+ T cells from PBMCs cultured without peptide, taken after COVID-19 vaccination. The V and J genes are TRBV5-5 and TRBJ1-1; D may be TRBD1 (5 bases). This receptor was taken from a human donor who received a COVID-19 vaccine. CDR3 region: CASSFGGAANTEAFF. CDR3 nucleotide sequence: TGTGCCAGCAGCTTCGGAGGGGCGGCGAACACTGAAGCTTTCTTT.